Listed here are 32 T cell receptor beta chains from one sample, sequenced in a study of T cell clonotyping in hematopoietic cell transplantation. Generated by immunoSEQ multiplex PCR, the TCRdb table keeps only in-frame clones and is missing some. The sample consists of under 15,000 clones, roughly 87% of them appearing once. Source material: peripheral blood mononuclear cells. Receptor source: a human donor who either received an allogeneic hematopoietic cell transplant for a myeloid malignancy or was a related donor (not recorded which). Some clones in this sample may be carry-over from other donors' samples.

The rearrangement links TRBV6-1 to TRBJ1-4, with D perhaps matching TRBD1 (5 bases). CDR3 size: 14 residues. Germline assignment: CDR1 MNHNS and CDR2 SASEGT. The germline V and J ends were trimmed by 1 base and 10 bases, with 13 bases remaining between them. CDR3 residues: CASSEVRRGGKLFF. The CDR3 nucleotides read TGTGCCAGCAGTGAAGTGCGGCGGGGGGGAAAACTGTTTTTT.

This rearrangement joins TRBV29-1 to TRBJ1-2; D call uncertain. V gave up 3 bases and J gave up 8 bases, with 16 bases separating them. This CDR3 has 13 amino acids. The germline CDR1 and CDR2 sequences are SQVTM and ANQGSEA. CDR3 sequence (DNA): TGCAGCGTTGACCTAGGCAGTGGTTTCGGCTACACCTTC. Translated: CSVDLGSGFGYTF.

The V call is TRBV5-1, the J call TRBJ1-1, with TRBD1 matching 7 bases. J lost 0 bases, V lost 3 bases, and 11 bases had no gene match. Germline CDR1 reads SGHRS; CDR2 reads YFSETQ. The CDR3 extends over 17 amino acids. The CDR3 DNA is TGCGCCAGCAGCTGGACCCCTCCTGACAGGGTGAACACTGAAGCTTTCTTT. This gives the protein CASSWTPPDRVNTEAFF.

The CDR3 nucleotides are TGTGCCAGCAGCCAAGGACCCTTCGGCTCCTACGAGCAGTACTTC. Its translation: CASSQGPFGSYEQYF. The chain joins TRBV6-5 to TRBJ2-7; the D is unclear. The CDR3 sequence is 15 residues long. The V end was cut by 6 bases, the J end by 0 bases, with 15 bases between. CDR1 and CDR2 from the germline V gene are MNHEY and SVGAGI.

This chain links TRBV5-1 with TRBJ1-1, with D hard to call. Deletions cut 8 bases from V and 6 bases from J, with 17 bases between. The CDR3 totals 13 residues. Germline V CDR1 and CDR2: SGHRS, YFSETQ. The CDR3, as DNA: TGCGCCAGTAGCCTCGACCTCAAGGCTGAAGCTTTCTTT. Translated: CASSLDLKAEAFF.

In its sample, this clone was seen once. The genes are TRBV9 and TRBJ2-7; D is undetermined. CDR1 and CDR2 (germline): SGDLS, YYNGEE. The CDR3 sequence is 14 residues long. Trimming shortened V by 0 bases and J by 1 base, and 8 bases separated the two germline ends. This CDR3 reads CASSVALQSYEQYF. DNA of the CDR3: TGTGCCAGCAGCGTAGCTTTGCAATCCTACGAGCAGTACTTC.

This chain links TRBV6-1 with TRBJ1-1; D remains ambiguous. V was pared by 1 base and J by 11 bases, with 11 bases between. This CDR3 region has 12 residues. The germline gives CDR1 MNHNS, CDR2 SASEGT. DNA of the CDR3: TGTGCCAGCAGTGAAGGGACCTTAGGGGCTTTCTTT. Its protein product is CASSEGTLGAFF.

The genes are TRBV30 and TRBJ2-7, with TRBD1 matching 7 bases. V was pared by 4 bases and J by 1 base, with 7 bases of the junction left unmatched. Per germline, CDR1 GTSNPN and CDR2 SVGIG (reference sequence). This CDR3 is 14 amino acids long. The CDR3 nucleotides are TGTGCCTGGACCCAACCGGGACAGTCCTACGAGCAGTACTTC. Translating gives CAWTQPGQSYEQYF.

The V gene is TRBV30, the J gene TRBJ1-2, with a weak D call TRBD1 (6 bases). V was cut by 1 base and J by 4 bases, with 13 bases left in between. Looked up from germline, CDR1 is GTSNPN and CDR2 is SVGIG (reference sequence). The CDR3 covers 14 residues. For the CDR3, the DNA is TGTGCCTGGAGTGCTTCCACAGGGCCCTATGGCTACACCTTC. It encodes CAWSASTGPYGYTF. The full variable domain, with the rest looked up from reference TRBV30 and TRBJ1-2, is SQTIHQWPATLVQPVGSPLSLECTVEGTSNPNLYWYRQAAGRGLQLLFYSVGIGQISSEVPQNLSASRPQDRQFILSSKKLLLSDSGFYLCAWSASTGPYGYTFGSGTRLTVV.

V usage is TRBV11-2 and J usage is TRBJ2-7, with D unclear. Deletions cut 0 bases from V and 0 bases from J, with 12 bases between. Germline V gene sequence: CDR1 SGHAT, CDR2 FQNNGV. The CDR3 is 16 residues long. CDR3 region: CASSLDPDGSSYEQYF. The CDR3 coding sequence is TGTGCCAGCAGCTTAGACCCCGATGGCAGCTCCTACGAGCAGTACTTC.

V is TRBV28 and J is TRBJ1-2; D gene ambiguous. V was shortened by 2 bases and J by 4 bases, with 11 bases between the two germline ends. Germline CDR1 MDHEN, CDR2 SYDVKM. The CDR3 is made up of 14 amino acids. CDR3 nucleotides: TGTGCCAGCAGTTTAGTTCCGGAGAGCTATGGCTACACCTTC. The encoded protein is CASSLVPESYGYTF.

The chain combines TRBV6-6 with TRBJ2-3; D is ambiguous. Trimming pared 5 bases from V and 6 bases from J, leaving 12 bases between. Looked up from germline, CDR1 is MNHNY and CDR2 is SVGAGI (reference sequence). The CDR3 runs to 13 residues. The CDR3 bases are TGTGCCAGCAGTACCCCCCTCCAGGATACGCAGTATTTT. Translated: CASSTPLQDTQYF.

By sample fraction, this clone is medium-sized (0.01 to 0.1%). V usage is TRBV6-6 and J usage is TRBJ2-3; D is perhaps TRBD2 (5 bases). Germline CDR1 reads MNHNY; CDR2 reads SVGAGI (reference sequence). CDR3 length: 14 amino acids. The V and J ends lost 1 base and 1 base respectively, with 6 bases between them. The CDR3 DNA reads as TGTGCCAGCAGTTACTTGGAGGGCACAGATACGCAGTATTTT. Its protein product is CASSYLEGTDTQYF.

The V call is TRBV6-5, the J call TRBJ1-5; D unclear. The germline V gene encodes CDR1 MNHEY and CDR2 SVGAGI. The CDR3 has 15 amino acids. CDR3 protein: CVSKPNGYSNQPQHF. DNA of the CDR3: TGTGTTTCAAAACCCAACGGCTATAGCAATCAGCCCCAGCATTTT.

This sequence joins TRBV6-5 and TRBJ2-2; TRBD1 agrees at 10 bases. Germline-derived CDR1 and CDR2 are MNHEY and SVGAGI. After removal of 6 bases from V and 4 bases from J, the junction contained 2 bases not matched to a gene. The CDR3 extends over 14 amino acids. CDR3 amino acids: CASRRTGGTGELFF. For the CDR3, the DNA is TGTGCCAGCAGGCGGACAGGGGGCACCGGGGAGCTGTTTTTT.

J is TRBJ2-7 and V is TRBV9; D remains ambiguous. CDR3 size: 13 residues. V was shortened by 0 bases and J by 6 bases, with 10 bases between the two germline ends. Germline V gene sequence: CDR1 SGDLS, CDR2 YYNGEE. Here the CDR3 DNA reads TGTGCCAGCAGCGTAGATCTTGGGCCCGAGCAGTACTTC. As protein: CASSVDLGPEQYF.

J is TRBJ1-4 and V is TRBV6-6; D is ambiguous. This CDR3 contains 11 residues. Per germline, CDR1 MNHNY and CDR2 SVGAGI (reference sequence). Deletions cut 4 bases from V and 8 bases from J, with 5 bases between. This CDR3 reads CASSLVEKLFF. CDR3 nucleotides: TGTGCCAGCAGTTTGGTGGAAAAACTGTTTTTT.

The chain recombines TRBV7-9 with TRBJ1-2; D possibly corresponds to TRBD1 (6 bases). Germline V gives CDR1 SEHNR, CDR2 FQNEAQ (reference sequence). This CDR3 contains 16 residues. V lost 4 bases and J 8 bases, leaving 23 bases between the germline ends. As DNA, the CDR3 is TGTGCCAGCAGCTCTTCAACAGGGATCAATCCACCCGGCTACACCTTC. Its translation: CASSSSTGINPPGYTF.

In this sample, this clone turned up a few times. The gene calls are TRBV2 and TRBJ2-1; 8 bases are shared with TRBD1. This CDR3 has 15 amino acids. Germline values: CDR1 SNHLY, CDR2 FYNNEI. The J segment lost 3 bases and the V segment lost 6 bases, leaving 7 bases of the junction unmatched. The CDR3 loop is CASRVDRGGYNEQFF. CDR3 bases: TGTGCCAGCAGGGTCGACAGGGGAGGCTACAATGAGCAGTTCTTC.

This clone occurred once. V gene TRBV6-5 combines with J gene TRBJ2-7; the D is unclear. Germline-derived CDR1 and CDR2 are MNHEY and SVGAGI. The CDR3 runs to 11 residues. The ends were cut back, 7 bases at V and 5 bases at J, with 9 bases in the middle. CDR3 coding DNA: TGTGCCAGCACTGTGGGGAACGAGCAGTACTTC. This encodes CASTVGNEQYF.

The chain joins TRBV5-1 to TRBJ1-4, with no clear D. Trimming removed 0 bases from V and 7 bases from J, with 10 bases in between. This CDR3 has 14 residues. Germline CDR1 SGHRS, CDR2 YFSETQ. The CDR3 nucleotides read TGCGCCAGCAGCTTGGCAGCCCAGTCTGAAAAACTGTTTTTT. Residues: CASSLAAQSEKLFF.

This sequence joins TRBV5-1 and TRBJ1-6, with unresolved D. The CDR3 loop spans 13 amino acids. Between the trimmed V and J ends, which lost 0 bases and 13 bases, there was a span of 11 bases. Germline V lookup: CDR1 SGHRS, CDR2 YFSETQ. CDR3 loop: CASSLDPESPLHF. CDR3 nucleotide sequence: TGCGCCAGCAGCTTGGATCCTGAGTCCCCCCTCCACTTT.

The chain links TRBV7-9 to TRBJ2-3, with TRBD2 identical over 9 bases. Germline lookup yields CDR1 SEHNR and CDR2 FQNEAQ (reference sequence). J gave up 4 bases and V 5 bases, and 13 bases lay outside the gene matches. The CDR3 has 17 residues. CDR3 sequence reads: CASSRGVVSGSSDTQYF. Written as DNA, the CDR3 is TGTGCCAGCAGCCGAGGGGTAGTTAGCGGGAGTTCAGATACGCAGTATTTT.

The chain is built from TRBV5-4 and TRBJ1-2, with a weak D call TRBD1 (5 bases). This CDR3 spans 13 amino acids. The germline gives CDR1 SGHNT, CDR2 YYREEE (reference sequence). V gave up 3 bases and J gave up 4 bases, with 10 bases separating them. The CDR3 sequence is CASSSRQPYGYTF. In DNA, the CDR3 is TGTGCCAGCAGCTCGAGACAGCCCTATGGCTACACCTTC.

The rearrangement links TRBV19 to TRBJ1-5; D unresolved. CDR3 size: 18 residues. The germline gives CDR1 LNHDA, CDR2 SQIVND (reference sequence). Trimming cost V 8 bases and J 0 bases, with 23 bases left between them. CDR3 sequence: CASSLRGRVNPSNQPQHF. The DNA for the CDR3 is TGTGCCAGTTCTCTTCGAGGGAGGGTCAACCCTAGCAATCAGCCCCAGCATTTT.

This chain joins TRBV6-1 and TRBJ1-1; tentative D call: TRBD1 (5 bases). Germline V gene sequence: CDR1 MNHNS, CDR2 SASEGT. The CDR3 covers 13 residues. The germline V and J ends were trimmed by 5 bases and 6 bases, with 13 bases remaining between them. CDR3 protein: CASSPQRGSEAFF. CDR3 in DNA: TGTGCCAGCAGTCCCCAGAGGGGCTCTGAAGCTTTCTTT.

This clone appeared once. The chain employs TRBV25-1 and TRBJ1-2, with TRBD1 matching 7 bases. Germline assignment: CDR1 MGHDK and CDR2 SYGVNS. The CDR3 contains 13 residues. The V and J ends lost 4 bases and 4 bases, in that order; junction bases with no gene match: 3. The CDR3 is CASSGGTVYGYTF. The DNA for the CDR3 is TGTGCCAGCAGTGGGGGGACAGTCTATGGCTACACCTTC.

The rearrangement uses TRBV27 and TRBJ2-7; 12 positions match TRBD2. Germline CDR1 and CDR2: MNHEY and SMNVEV (reference sequence). Germline trimming cut 2 bases from V and 4 bases from J; bases unmatched to any gene: 9. The CDR3 runs 17 residues. CDR3 sequence (DNA): TGTGCCAGCAGTTTAAATCCCTCTAGCGGGGGGGCTTACGAGCAGTACTTC. Protein product: CASSLNPSSGGAYEQYF.

The rearrangement links TRBV9 to TRBJ1-2; 11 bases line up with TRBD1. This CDR3 is 13 amino acids long. The germline CDR1 and CDR2 sequences are SGDLS and YYNGEE. V trimming: 5 bases; J trimming: 7 bases; junction bases outside the gene matches: 4. CDR3 nucleotides: TGTGCCAGCAGACGGACAGGGGGCCCTGGCTACACCTTC. Residues: CASRRTGGPGYTF.

This chain uses TRBV10-3 with TRBJ2-6; D is ambiguous. The V gene lost 10 bases and the J gene lost 3 bases, with 13 bases spanning the gap. The germline V gene encodes CDR1 ENHRY and CDR2 SYGVKD. The length of the CDR3 is 14 residues. The CDR3 bases are TGTGCCACCGAAGAAAGGGTTGGGGCCAACGTCCTGACTTTC. Translated: CATEERVGANVLTF.

This chain connects TRBV14 to TRBJ1-2, with D possibly matching TRBD1 (5 bases). CDR1 SGHDN and CDR2 FVKESK come from the germline V gene. V was shortened by 2 bases and J by 8 bases, with 21 bases between the two germline ends. There are 16 residues in the CDR3. For the CDR3, the DNA is TGTGCCAGCAGCCAAAGGCTCAGCTCAGGGATTGAGGGCTACACCTTC. Translating it yields CASSQRLSSGIEGYTF. Variable domain in full (rest from reference TRBV14 and TRBJ1-2): EAGVTQFPSHSVIEKGQTVTLRCDPISGHDNLYWYRRVMGKEIKFLLHFVKESKQDESGMPNNRFLAERTGGTYSTLKVQPAELEDSGVYFCASSQRLSSGIEGYTFGSGTRLTVV.

This clone was detected only a few times. The rearrangement joins TRBV9 to TRBJ1-1, with 11 bases aligning to TRBD1. Germline V gives CDR1 SGDLS, CDR2 YYNGEE. The CDR3 is 17 amino acids. The V gene end was trimmed by 0 bases and the J gene end by 1 base; junction bases not matched to a gene: 5. CDR3 nucleotide sequence: TGTGCCAGCAGCGTAGAAGGGACAGGGGGTCCGAACACTGAAGCTTTCTTT. Translating it yields CASSVEGTGGPNTEAFF. The full variable domain, in which reference TRBV9 and TRBJ1-1 provide the parts outside the CDR3, is DSGVTQTPKHLITATGQRVTLRCSPRSGDLSVYWYQQSLDQGLQFLIQYYNGEERAKGNILERFSAQQFPDLHSELNLSSLELGDSALYFCASSVEGTGGPNTEAFFGQGTRLTVV.